These 15 T cell receptor beta chains originate from one sample sequenced in a study of T-cell reconstitution after alpha-beta-depleted transplantation in children. For TCRbeta, the library was prepared with unique molecular identifiers. TCRdb reprocessed the PCR reads with MiXCR, giving one entry per CDR3 protein. The table includes about 97,000 distinct CDR3 sequences, 4.5% to 7.5% detected once. The starting material was PBMCs, mostly from graft donor cells, obtained 60 days after TCRalphabeta/CD19-depleted stem cell transplant. The receptors stem from a female patient aged 2-10 years who had a stem cell transplant for Fanconi anemia, so the T cells may come from the graft donor.

This clonotype was observed many times. The rearrangement uses TRBV6-2 or TRBV6-3 and TRBJ2-7; TRBD1 agrees at 7 bases. This CDR3 is 17 amino acids long. The J segment lost 6 bases and the V segment lost 2 bases, leaving 16 bases of the junction unmatched. Germline CDR1 and CDR2: MNHEY and SVGEGT. The DNA of the CDR3 is TGTGCCAGCAGTTACGGGATCTACGGGACAGTACGGGGCGAGCAGTACTTC. Translated: CASSYGIYGTVRGEQYF.

This clonotype occurred many times. The chain couples TRBV7-9 to TRBJ2-5; D is unclear. Germline CDR1 is SEHNR and CDR2 is FQNEAQ (reference sequence). This CDR3 spans 15 amino acids. V lost 3 bases and J lost 0, with 11 bases in between. DNA of the CDR3: TGTGCCAGCAGCTTGGTTTCTATGTACCAAGAGACCCAGTACTTC. Its protein is CASSLVSMYQETQYF.

J is TRBJ2-6 and V is TRBV20-1; no clear D. V was cut by 5 bases and J by 0 bases, with 8 bases left in between. CDR1 and CDR2 from the germline V gene are DFQATT and SNEGSKA (reference sequence). The CDR3 has 14 amino acids. The CDR3, as DNA: TGCAGTGCTCCGGGCTTCTCTGGGGCCAACGTCCTGACTTTC. Amino acid sequence: CSAPGFSGANVLTF.

This clonotype was detected a few times. The rearrangement joins TRBV3-1 to TRBJ2-7; D is perhaps TRBD1 (6 bases). Germline lookup yields CDR1 LGHDT and CDR2 YNNKEL (reference sequence). Trimming removed 2 bases from V and 3 bases from J, with 8 bases in between. This CDR3 is 13 amino acids long. CDR3 in amino acids: CASSQRDIYEQYF. The CDR3 DNA reads as TGTGCCAGCAGCCAACGGGACATCTACGAGCAGTACTTC.

This clonotype was found many times. V gene TRBV28 combines with J gene TRBJ2-7; tentatively, D is TRBD1 (6 bases). Germline assignment: CDR1 MDHEN and CDR2 SYDVKM. CDR3 size: 14 residues. V was trimmed by 2 bases and J by 5 bases, leaving 13 bases between them. CDR3: CASSLIAGDHEQYF. CDR3 coding DNA: TGTGCCAGCAGTTTAATAGCAGGGGACCACGAGCAGTACTTC.

This clonotype was observed many times. This chain links TRBV27 with TRBJ2-7; a weak D match, TRBD1 (6 bases). The germline gives CDR1 MNHEY, CDR2 SMNVEV (reference sequence). This CDR3 has 14 residues. Trimming cost V 3 bases and J 4 bases, with 13 bases left between them. CDR3 bases: TGTGCCAGCAGTTTCCTCAGGGGTTCTTACGAGCAGTACTTC. Its translation: CASSFLRGSYEQYF.

This clonotype has ten or more counts. The J gene is TRBJ2-5, the V gene TRBV4-1, with 11 bases that match TRBD2. V lost 5 bases, J lost 3 bases, and 5 bases stayed unmatched. Germline CDR1 MGHRA, CDR2 YSYEKL. This CDR3 comprises 15 residues. The CDR3: CASSGSGRAKETQYF. The CDR3 DNA follows: TGCGCCAGCAGCGGTAGCGGGAGGGCCAAAGAGACCCAGTACTTC.

This clonotype has only a few counts. V is TRBV12-3 or TRBV12-4 and J is TRBJ2-1, with TRBD2 matching 12 bases. V gave up 3 bases and J gave up 7 bases; unmatched junction bases: 13. The CDR3 consists of 18 residues. The DNA of the CDR3 is TGTGCCAGCAGTTTCTCACTAGCGGGGGGAAGGTGGCGGAATGAGCAGTTCTTC. Translated, it gives CASSFSLAGGRWRNEQFF.

Ten or more counts support this clonotype. CDR3 sequence: CAISVDRGTEQFF. The CDR3 nucleotides read TGTGCCATCAGCGTGGACAGGGGAACTGAGCAGTTCTTC. The chain combines TRBV10-3 with TRBJ2-1; 9 bases align to TRBD1. CDR3 length: 13 residues. Germline V gene lookup returns CDR1 ENHRY and CDR2 SYGVKD. V gave up 6 bases and J gave up 9 bases; unmatched junction bases: 6.

This sequence joins TRBV9 and TRBJ2-5; 12 nucleotides line up with TRBD1. The CDR3 length is 15 residues. V shed 2 bases, J shed 5 bases, and the junction held 4 bases outside the gene matches. Germline V gene sequence: CDR1 SGDLS, CDR2 YYNGEE. The CDR3 loop is CASSVGTGGRETQYF. CDR3 coding DNA: TGTGCCAGCAGCGTCGGGACAGGGGGCCGCGAGACCCAGTACTTC.

This clonotype was picked up a small number of times. The chain carries TRBV3-1 and TRBJ2-7; tentatively, D is TRBD1 (5 bases). From germline, CDR1 is LGHDT and CDR2 YNNKEL (reference sequence). CDR3 length: 14 residues. Trimming pared 5 bases from V and 3 bases from J, leaving 14 bases between. The CDR3 DNA reads TGTGCCAGCAGCGAGAATCACAGGTACTACGAGCAGTACTTC. It specifies CASSENHRYYEQYF.

This clonotype was observed a few times. This chain connects TRBV7-2 to TRBJ2-5; no firm D call. Per the germline V gene, CDR1 is SGHTA and CDR2 is FQGNSA. V was clipped by 5 bases and J by 2 bases, with 18 bases between them. This CDR3 spans 16 amino acids. The CDR3 sequence: CASSRIMPTPQETQYF. The DNA of the CDR3 is TGTGCCAGCAGCAGAATTATGCCGACCCCTCAAGAGACCCAGTACTTC.

The gene calls are TRBV4-3 and TRBJ2-4; D is unresolved. CDR1 and CDR2 (germline): LGHNA, YSLEER. Trimming took 1 base from V and 0 from J, leaving 10 bases between them. The CDR3 is 16 residues long. CDR3 residues: CASSQGVGIAKNIQYF. CDR3 DNA sequence: TGCGCCAGCAGCCAAGGGGTCGGTATAGCCAAAAACATTCAGTACTTC.

The chain joins TRBV12-3 or TRBV12-4 to TRBJ2-7; the match to TRBD2 covers 9 bases. The CDR3 loop spans 15 amino acids. V was clipped by 6 bases and J by 6 bases; unmatched bases: 12. In DNA, the CDR3 is TGTGCCAGCAGACCTCTAAGTGCGGGAGGGGGCGAGCAGTACTTC. Encoded protein: CASRPLSAGGGEQYF.

This clonotype showed up many times. V and J are TRBV25-1 and TRBJ2-7, with TRBD1 as a possible D gene (6 bases). Trimming stripped 6 bases from V and 3 bases from J, with 18 bases between. Germline CDR1 and CDR2: MGHDK and SYGVNS. This CDR3 has 15 amino acids. CDR3: CASRPGHELIYEQYF. The DNA of the CDR3 is TGTGCCAGCAGGCCGGGACATGAGTTGATCTACGAGCAGTACTTC.